The clone carrying this T cell receptor beta chain has a handful of counts. The CDR3 has 17 residues. V lost 5 bases and J lost 3, with 22 bases in between. In germline, CDR1 is SGHTA, CDR2 FQGNSA. TCRdb used MiXCR to reprocess the RT-PCR reads, holding one entry per CDR3 protein. Among hundreds of thousands of distinct CDR3 sequences listed, roughly 14% were seen once. The sample originates from a study of response to subunit inactivated influenza vaccine. The TCR sequence derives from a middle-aged man who received an inactivated influenza vaccine. The V and J genes are TRBV7-2 and TRBJ2-5; a weak D match, TRBD2 (7 bases). Sequences were derived from PBMCs from blood, sampled roughly 12 days after vaccination. The CDR3 reads CASSPSGGNRVEETQYF. The CDR3 DNA follows: TGTGCCAGCAGCCCATCCGGGGGGAACAGGGTCGAAGAGACCCAGTACTTC. The full variable domain, completed using reference TRBV7-2 and TRBJ2-5, is GAGVSQSPSNKVTEKGKDVELRCDPISGHTALYWYRQSLGQGLEFLIYFQGNSAPDKSGLPSDRFSAERTGGSVSTLTIQRTQQEDSAVYLCASSPSGGNRVEETQYFGPGTRLLVL.